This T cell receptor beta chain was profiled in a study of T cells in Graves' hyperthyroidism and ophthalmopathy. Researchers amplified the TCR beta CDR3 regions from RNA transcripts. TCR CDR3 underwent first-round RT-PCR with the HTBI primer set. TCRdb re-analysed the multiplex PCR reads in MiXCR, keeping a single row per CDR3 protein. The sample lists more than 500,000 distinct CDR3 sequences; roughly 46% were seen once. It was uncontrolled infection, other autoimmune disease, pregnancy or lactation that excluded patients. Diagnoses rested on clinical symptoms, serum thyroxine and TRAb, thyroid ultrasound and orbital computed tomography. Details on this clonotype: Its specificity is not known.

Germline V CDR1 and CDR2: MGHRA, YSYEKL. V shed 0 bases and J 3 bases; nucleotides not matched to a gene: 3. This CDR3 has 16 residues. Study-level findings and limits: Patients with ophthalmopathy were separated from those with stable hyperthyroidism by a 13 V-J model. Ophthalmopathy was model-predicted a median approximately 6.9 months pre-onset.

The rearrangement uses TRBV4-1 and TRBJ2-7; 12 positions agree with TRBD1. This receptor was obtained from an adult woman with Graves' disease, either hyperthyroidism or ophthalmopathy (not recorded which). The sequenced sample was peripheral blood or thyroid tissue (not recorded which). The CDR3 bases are TGCGCCAGCAGCCAAGAGGGGACAGGGGGCCTCTACGAGCAGTACTTC. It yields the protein CASSQEGTGGLYEQYF.